The 16 T cell receptor beta chains given below trace back to one sample, sequenced in a study of CD8 T cells in Susac syndrome (dated 2019 in TCRdb). The library was built by means of the immunoSEQ multiplex PCR assay. RNA was extracted with the RNeasy kit and roughly 0.45 to 1 ug was reverse transcribed using random hexamers. TCRdb handled the public reads itself, with Q25 trimming in fastp and clone calling in MiXCR, and kept productive beta chains. Each CDR3 protein appears once, grouped with its most common genes and DNA. The sample data list 240,000 or so distinct CDR3 sequences, and 90% to 96% of these were observed just once. The top ten clones comprise around 0.1% of the sample. The sample comprised CD4+ T cells from PBMCs. These receptors all stem from a human donor with Susac syndrome.

The rearrangement links TRBV9 to TRBJ2-1; D may be TRBD2 (6 bases). Germline V lookup: CDR1 SGDLS, CDR2 YYNGEE. V shed 4 bases and J shed 4 bases, with 15 bases lying between them. The CDR3 totals 15 residues. Here the CDR3 DNA reads TGTGCCAGCAGCACCACTAGCTCCCTTTACAATGAGCAGTTCTTC. It yields the protein CASSTTSSLYNEQFF. The variable domain in full, completed from reference TRBV9 and TRBJ2-1, reads DSGVTQTPKHLITATGQRVTLRCSPRSGDLSVYWYQQSLDQGLQFLIQYYNGEERAKGNILERFSAQQFPDLHSELNLSSLELGDSALYFCASSTTSSLYNEQFFGPGTRLTVL.

V usage is TRBV20-1 and J usage is TRBJ2-2, with 8 nucleotides matching TRBD1. CDR1 is DFQATT, CDR2 SNEGSKA, per germline (reference sequence). The CDR3 totals 12 residues. The V gene end was trimmed by 7 bases and the J gene end by 3 bases; junction bases not matched to a gene: 1. CDR3 amino acids: CSVTGDTGELFF. CDR3 nucleotide sequence: TGCAGTGTGACAGGGGACACCGGGGAGCTGTTTTTT.

The V call is TRBV15, the J call TRBJ2-3; D is ambiguous. The CDR3 extends over 13 amino acids. V was clipped by 2 bases and J by 2 bases, with 5 bases between them. From germline, CDR1 is LNHNV and CDR2 YYDKDF (reference sequence). CDR3 in amino acids: CATSRQNTDTQYF. The CDR3 nucleotides read TGTGCCACCAGCAGACAGAACACAGATACGCAGTATTTT.

The chain carries TRBV29-1 and TRBJ2-5, with a possible D match to TRBD1 (6 bases). V gave up 3 bases and J gave up 7 bases, with 9 bases separating them. Germline V gene data show CDR1 as SQVTM and CDR2 as ANQGSEA. The CDR3 contains 11 residues. The CDR3 DNA reads as TGCAGCGTTGATGCAGGGGTGACCCAGTACTTC. Encoded protein: CSVDAGVTQYF.

This clonotype was recorded only once. J is TRBJ1-2 and V is TRBV6-5, with no clear D. V lost 6 bases to trimming and J lost 3 bases, with 14 bases between them. The CDR3 contains 14 residues. Per the germline V gene, CDR1 is MNHEY and CDR2 is SVGAGI. The CDR3 spells CASSLGSADYGYTF. The DNA for the CDR3 is TGTGCCAGCAGCCTTGGAAGTGCGGACTATGGCTACACCTTC.

V and J are TRBV9 and TRBJ2-1, with TRBD2 identical over 7 bases. V was clipped by 0 bases and J by 7 bases; unmatched bases: 4. Germline CDR1 reads SGDLS; CDR2 reads YYNGEE. CDR3 length equals 14 residues. CDR3 DNA: TGTGCCAGCAGCGTAGTGCAGGGAGGGAATGAGCAGTTCTTC. It yields the protein CASSVVQGGNEQFF.

This rearrangement joins TRBV29-1 to TRBJ2-2; possible D gene TRBD2, 6 bases. From germline, CDR1 is SQVTM and CDR2 ANQGSEA. V lost 8 bases and J lost 4, with 14 bases in between. The CDR3 loop spans 13 amino acids. CDR3: CSTLAGGTGELFF. The CDR3 DNA is TGCAGCACACTAGCCGGGGGCACCGGGGAGCTGTTTTTT.

The chain uses TRBV30 and TRBJ2-1; a possible D gene is TRBD1 (6 bases). This CDR3 has 14 amino acids. V lost 4 bases, J lost 6 bases, and 16 bases lay in between. CDR1 and CDR2 (germline): GTSNPN, SVGIG (reference sequence). The DNA for the CDR3 is TGTGCCTGGAAAGTGACTGGCAGGGGCAATGAGCAGTTCTTC. It is translated as CAWKVTGRGNEQFF.

The chain couples TRBV20-1 to TRBJ2-7; D is possibly TRBD1 or TRBD2 (5 bases each). With 6 bases removed from V and 3 bases from J, the gap between germline ends came to 15 bases. Germline loops: CDR1 DFQATT, CDR2 SNEGSKA (reference sequence). The CDR3 has 13 residues. CDR3 DNA: TGCAGTGCCCCCGGGGACGGGCTCTACGAGCAGTACTTC. Amino acids: CSAPGDGLYEQYF.

The CDR3 coding sequence is TGCAGCGGGGGACAGGGGGACGAGCAGTACTTC. Protein product: CSGGQGDEQYF. The V call is TRBV29-1, the J call TRBJ2-7; TRBD1 agrees at 11 bases. Germline CDR1 SQVTM, CDR2 ANQGSEA. V was clipped by 7 bases and J by 5 bases; unmatched bases: 1. This CDR3 contains 11 residues.

CDR3 residues: CAWNPILKSEQFF. In DNA, the CDR3 is TGTGCCTGGAATCCTATCTTGAAGAGTGAGCAGTTCTTC. V gene TRBV30 combines with J gene TRBJ2-1; the D is unclear. In germline, CDR1 is GTSNPN, CDR2 SVGIG (reference sequence). The V end lost 4 bases, the J end lost 9 bases, and 16 bases lay between the germline ends. The CDR3 sequence is 13 residues long. The variable domain in full, with the rest retrieved from reference TRBV30 and TRBJ2-1, is SQTIHQWPATLVQPVGSPLSLECTVEGTSNPNLYWYRQAAGRGLQLLFYSVGIGQISSEVPQNLSASRPQDRQFILSSKKLLLSDSGFYLCAWNPILKSEQFFGPGTRLTVL.

The chain combines TRBV5-1 with TRBJ2-3; D remains ambiguous. In germline, CDR1 is SGHRS, CDR2 YFSETQ. Trimming pared 4 bases from V and 2 bases from J, leaving 11 bases between. CDR3 size: 14 residues. DNA of the CDR3: TGCGCCAGCAGCCACGGACCGATCACAGATACGCAGTATTTT. As protein: CASSHGPITDTQYF.

The chain links TRBV7-9 to TRBJ2-5, with 10 bases lining up with TRBD2. V dropped 5 bases and J dropped 1; count of bases not matched to a gene: 4. CDR3 size: 15 residues. Per the germline V gene, CDR1 is SEHNR and CDR2 is FQNEAQ (reference sequence). In DNA, the CDR3 is TGTGCCAGCAGCACGGGACTAGCGCTCCAAGAGACCCAGTACTTC. Its translation: CASSTGLALQETQYF.

This clonotype was detected once. This chain connects TRBV6-5 to TRBJ2-7, with D maybe TRBD2 (5 bases). CDR3 length: 13 residues. Germline V gene sequence: CDR1 MNHEY, CDR2 SVGAGI. Trimming cost V 5 bases and J 3 bases, with 11 bases left between them. In DNA, the CDR3 is TGTGCCAGCAGTCCCGGGGTTGGCTACGAGCAGTACTTC. This gives the protein CASSPGVGYEQYF.

The rearrangement joins TRBV27 to TRBJ2-1; weak D call: TRBD2 (6 bases). The CDR3 contains 15 residues. The V and J ends lost 4 bases and 10 bases respectively, with 20 bases between them. Germline CDR1 is MNHEY and CDR2 is SMNVEV (reference sequence). In DNA, the CDR3 is TGTGCCAGCAGTTCGTCGAGTAGCGTAGGGAGGGAGCAGTTCTTC. Protein sequence: CASSSSSSVGREQFF.

The chain carries TRBV20-1 and TRBJ2-7, with 7 nucleotides matching TRBD2. CDR3 size: 13 residues. After removal of 4 bases from V and 3 bases from J, the junction contained 6 bases not matched to a gene. Germline CDR1 is DFQATT and CDR2 is SNEGSKA (reference sequence). CDR3 residues: CSAKSGMDYEQYF. CDR3 nucleotide sequence: TGCAGTGCTAAAAGCGGGATGGACTACGAGCAGTACTTC.